One and the same sample provided the 27 T cell receptor beta chains below, sequenced in a study of cytomegalovirus exposure and HLA in healthy donors. Vbeta (60) and Jbeta (13) primers were used in the PCR. Repertoires were generated with immunoSEQ multiplex PCR, while TCRdb's copy carries only in-frame clones and drops some. Found here are roughly 170,000 clones, less than 85% of them singletons; the top ten hold 0.65% to 0.75%. Sequencing input: PBMCs. The receptors were gathered from a boy younger than 18 in good health and CMV-seronegative.

This clone showed up just a few times. V gene TRBV4-1 combines with J gene TRBJ1-1, with 7 bases identical to TRBD1. Trimming took 2 bases from V and 3 from J; bases not matched to a gene: 6. In germline, CDR1 is MGHRA, CDR2 YSYEKL. This CDR3 comprises 15 residues. The CDR3 DNA sequence: TGCGCCAGCAGCCAAACAGACAGGGCCTACACTGAAGCTTTCTTT. Amino acids: CASSQTDRAYTEAFF.

This clone was seen just once. The chain combines TRBV29-1 with TRBJ1-4; 9 bases fit TRBD1. CDR3 length: 14 amino acids. The J segment lost 8 bases and the V segment lost 7 bases, leaving 11 bases of the junction unmatched. CDR1 and CDR2 from the germline V gene are SQVTM and ANQGSEA. CDR3 coding DNA: TGCAGCGCAGCGGCCGGGACAGGGAGAGAAAAACTGTTTTTT. It yields the protein CSAAAGTGREKLFF.

The chain carries TRBV19 and TRBJ1-1; 7 bases agree with TRBD1. The germline gives CDR1 LNHDA, CDR2 SQIVND (reference sequence). V gave up 3 bases and J gave up 4 bases; unmatched junction bases: 5. CDR3 size: 14 residues. The CDR3 is CASSMAGGTTEAFF. The CDR3 bases are TGTGCCAGTAGTATGGCAGGGGGGACCACTGAAGCTTTCTTT. The variable domain in full, completed from reference TRBV19 and TRBJ1-1, reads DGGITQSPKYLFRKEGQNVTLSCEQNLNHDAMYWYRQDPGQGLRLIYYSQIVNDFQKGDIAEGYSVSREKKESFPLTVTSAQKNPTAFYLCASSMAGGTTEAFFGQGTRLTVV.

The gene calls are TRBV9 and TRBJ1-4, with a tentative D call TRBD1 (6 bases). The germline V gene has CDR1 SGDLS and CDR2 YYNGEE. Between the trimmed V and J ends, which lost 5 bases and 3 bases, there was a span of 11 bases. The CDR3 sequence is 14 residues long. CDR3 DNA: TGTGCCAGCAGTGGGGGCGCTGCTAATGAAAAACTGTTTTTT. It encodes CASSGGAANEKLFF.

A note on this clone: Other DNA sequences in this specimen translate into the identical CDR3. The V gene is TRBV13, the J gene TRBJ1-2, with D tentatively TRBD1 (6 bases). Trimming shortened V by 7 bases and J by 0 bases, and 12 bases separated the two germline ends. The CDR3 loop spans 14 amino acids. Per germline, CDR1 PRHDT and CDR2 FYEKMQ (reference sequence). This CDR3 is CASTTDRANYGYTF. In DNA, the CDR3 is TGTGCCAGCACCACGGACAGAGCTAACTATGGCTACACCTTC.

The chain has TRBV2 and TRBJ1-2; D remains ambiguous. The germline V gene encodes CDR1 SNHLY and CDR2 FYNNEI. V lost 1 base to trimming and J lost 1 base, with 10 bases between them. This CDR3 contains 15 residues. The CDR3 DNA follows: TGTGCCAGCAGTGAAGGAGAGGCTCATAACTATGGCTACACCTTC. This sequence encodes CASSEGEAHNYGYTF.

The chain links TRBV6-5 to TRBJ2-5, with 12 nucleotides matching TRBD2. From germline, CDR1 is MNHEY and CDR2 SVGAGI. The CDR3 covers 16 residues. Trimming at V came to 2 bases and at J to 7 bases, leaving 8 bases not matched to a gene. CDR3 nucleotide sequence: TGTGCCAGCAGTTACATTCTAGCGGGAGGGCCCCGGACCCAGTACTTC. Translated, it gives CASSYILAGGPRTQYF.

In this sample, this clone turned up a few times. The chain links TRBV7-9 to TRBJ1-3; TRBD1 matches at 8 bases. CDR1 is SEHNR and CDR2 is FQNEAQ in the germline V gene (reference sequence). V lost 1 base, J lost 4 bases, and 6 bases stayed unmatched. This CDR3 has 16 amino acids. Here the CDR3 DNA reads TGTGCCAGCAGCTTAGGAACCGGACAGGGAGGAAACACCATATATTTT. As protein: CASSLGTGQGGNTIYF.

The V gene is TRBV30, the J gene TRBJ2-7; 7 bases fit TRBD2. After removal of 5 bases from V and 7 bases from J, the junction contained 17 bases not matched to a gene. The CDR3 sequence is 15 residues long. The germline V gene has CDR1 GTSNPN and CDR2 SVGIG (reference sequence). For the CDR3, the DNA is TGTGCCTGGGGGGAGGGCGGCCGCCATCCGGGGGAGCAGTACTTC. Protein sequence: CAWGEGGRHPGEQYF.

The V call is TRBV11-3, the J call TRBJ2-2; 11 bases match TRBD2. Looked up from germline, CDR1 is SGHNT and CDR2 is YENEEA. The V segment lost 6 bases and the J segment 0 bases; nucleotides outside the gene matches: 3. The CDR3 sequence is 16 residues long. The CDR3 region is CASSGTSGSNTGELFF. The CDR3 bases are TGTGCCAGCAGTGGGACTAGCGGTTCGAACACCGGGGAGCTGTTTTTT.

This chain uses TRBV18 with TRBJ2-5; D unclear. The CDR3 consists of 15 residues. CDR1 is KGHSH, CDR2 LQKENI, per germline. The ends were cut back, 2 bases at V and 7 bases at J, with 17 bases in the middle. The CDR3 reads CASSPSGAGLRTQYF. CDR3 nucleotide sequence: TGTGCCAGCTCACCATCCGGTGCCGGGTTAAGGACCCAGTACTTC. The full variable domain, completed using reference TRBV18 and TRBJ2-5, is NAGVMQNPRHLVRRRGQEARLRCSPMKGHSHVYWYRQLPEEGLKFMVYLQKENIIDESGMPKERFSAEFPKEGPSILRIQQVVRGDSAAYFCASSPSGAGLRTQYFGPGTRLLVL.

This chain links TRBV27 with TRBJ2-3; 7 bases fit TRBD2. Germline CDR1 is MNHEY and CDR2 is SMNVEV (reference sequence). The CDR3 totals 16 residues. Trimming took 8 bases from V and 3 from J; bases not matched to a gene: 14. As DNA, the CDR3 is TGTGCCAGCGGGGTGCAAATCGGCGGGGGAACAGATACGCAGTATTTT. Translating gives CASGVQIGGGTDTQYF.

This rearrangement joins TRBV5-4 to TRBJ2-7, with 8 bases matching TRBD2. The CDR3 length is 16 residues. V was clipped by 1 base and J by 5 bases; unmatched bases: 11. Germline V gives CDR1 SGHNT, CDR2 YYREEE (reference sequence). The CDR3 DNA sequence: TGTGCCAGCAGCTTGCCCAAAGCGGGAGCCTTCCACGAGCAGTACTTC. As protein: CASSLPKAGAFHEQYF.

This clone showed up just a few times. The gene calls are TRBV29-1 and TRBJ2-1; 10 bases match TRBD2. Germline-derived CDR1 and CDR2 are SQVTM and ANQGSEA. The CDR3 length is 14 residues. V dropped 3 bases and J dropped 4; count of bases not matched to a gene: 3. In DNA, the CDR3 is TGCAGCGTTGATGAAGCGGGAGGGTACAATGAGCAGTTCTTC. It codes for CSVDEAGGYNEQFF.

The rearrangement joins TRBV6-5 to TRBJ2-3; D uncertain. Looked up from germline, CDR1 is MNHEY and CDR2 is SVGAGI. CDR3 length equals 15 residues. V shed 4 bases and J shed 0 bases, with 11 bases lying between them. The CDR3 here is CASSFIFSSTDTQYF. The CDR3 nucleotides read TGTGCCAGCAGTTTTATTTTTTCTAGCACAGATACGCAGTATTTT.

Comment on this clone: The sample has other DNA sequences that encode this CDR3 too. The chain couples TRBV19 to TRBJ1-5, with 9 bases that match TRBD1. CDR3 size: 14 residues. Germline values: CDR1 LNHDA, CDR2 SQIVND (reference sequence). J gave up 4 bases and V 3 bases, and 1 base lay outside the gene matches. The DNA for the CDR3 is TGTGCCAGTAGTATTGGACAGGGGAATCAGCCCCAGCATTTT. It yields the protein CASSIGQGNQPQHF.

The chain joins TRBV5-1 to TRBJ1-6; TRBD1 is a possible D gene (6 bases). The germline V gene has CDR1 SGHRS and CDR2 YFSETQ. Trimming took 5 bases from V and 7 from J, leaving 22 bases between them. This CDR3 is 17 amino acids long. CDR3 in DNA: TGCGCCAGCAGGGATACCCCACAGGGATCCGGCAATTCACCCCTCCACTTT. Translation: CASRDTPQGSGNSPLHF.

In DNA, the CDR3 is TGTGCCAGCAGCTTAGTTGGCGGCACAGCTCCAATAGAGGGGTACTTC. It codes for CASSLVGGTAPIEGYF. The genes are TRBV11-2 and TRBJ2-7; D is possibly TRBD2 (5 bases). V was pared by 1 base and J by 12 bases, with 25 bases between. CDR1 and CDR2 (germline): SGHAT, FQNNGV. The CDR3 consists of 16 residues.

The genes are TRBV5-1 and TRBJ2-6, with 13 bases matching TRBD2. V lost 0 bases to trimming and J lost 2 bases; unmatched junction nucleotides: 5. The germline CDR1 and CDR2 sequences are SGHRS and YFSETQ. This CDR3 has 19 residues. The CDR3: CASSLALAGGPPGANVLTF. CDR3 nucleotides: TGCGCCAGCAGCTTGGCACTAGCGGGGGGGCCTCCTGGGGCCAACGTCCTGACTTTC.

This sequence joins TRBV9 and TRBJ1-1; 9 bases match TRBD1. The CDR3 totals 15 residues. V was clipped by 3 bases and J by 4 bases; unmatched bases: 7. CDR1 and CDR2 from the germline V gene are SGDLS and YYNGEE. CDR3 in amino acids: CASSDLQGAGTEAFF. The CDR3 nucleotides are TGTGCCAGCAGCGACTTACAGGGGGCGGGCACTGAAGCTTTCTTT.

V is TRBV30 and J is TRBJ2-5; perhaps TRBD1 as D (6 bases). CDR1 GTSNPN and CDR2 SVGIG come from the germline V gene (reference sequence). This CDR3 comprises 15 residues. V gave up 2 bases and J gave up 5 bases, with 18 bases separating them. DNA for the CDR3: TGTGCCTGGAGTTTGTTGCAGGGGCTGGGGGAGACCCAGTACTTC. It specifies CAWSLLQGLGETQYF.

The chain carries TRBV7-2 and TRBJ2-7; D is possibly TRBD2 (6 bases). V was cut by 5 bases and J by 4 bases, with 15 bases left in between. The CDR3 is made up of 14 amino acids. Germline values: CDR1 SGHTA, CDR2 FQGNSA. CDR3 sequence reads: CASSQSSGRYEQYF. In DNA form, the CDR3 reads TGTGCCAGCAGCCAGTCGTCAGGGAGGTACGAGCAGTACTTC.

The rearrangement uses TRBV5-5 and TRBJ1-1, with TRBD1 matching over 7 bases. This CDR3 region has 14 residues. V lost 5 bases and J lost 4; bases outside the gene matches: 8. Germline V gene sequence: CDR1 SGHKS, CDR2 YYEKEE (reference sequence). CDR3 in DNA: TGTGCCAGCAGGCCGACAGGGACGGGCACTGAAGCTTTCTTT. Its protein product is CASRPTGTGTEAFF.

This clone was recorded once. The genes are TRBV19 and TRBJ2-1; 8 nucleotides match TRBD1. V gave up 0 bases and J gave up 6 bases; unmatched junction bases: 7. This CDR3 comprises 16 residues. CDR1 and CDR2 (germline): LNHDA, SQIVND (reference sequence). Here the CDR3 reads CASSIEDRALINEQFF. CDR3 bases: TGTGCCAGTAGTATAGAGGACAGGGCGCTTATCAATGAGCAGTTCTTC.

This clone showed up just once. A junction boundary mismatches the germline segment, possibly from a read error. J is TRBJ2-7 and V is TRBV6-5, with a tentative D call TRBD1 (5 bases). CDR3 length: 11 residues. CDR1 is MNHEY, CDR2 SVGAGI, per germline. CDR3 nucleotide sequence: TGTGCCAGCAGTTTTGGGGCGGAAAGACTCTTC. Translated, it gives CASSFGAERLF.

The CDR3 protein is CASSYGTYRNTEAFF. The DNA for the CDR3 is TGTGCCAGTAGTTACGGGACTTATAGGAACACTGAAGCTTTCTTT. This chain uses TRBV19 with TRBJ1-1, with a weak D call TRBD1 (5 bases). The CDR3 is 15 residues long. V was shortened by 5 bases and J by 1 base, with 14 bases between the two germline ends. Germline V gene lookup returns CDR1 LNHDA and CDR2 SQIVND (reference sequence).

This chain links TRBV7-6 with TRBJ2-7, with D hard to call. The germline CDR1 and CDR2 sequences are SGHVS and FNYEAQ. The germline V and J ends were trimmed by 3 bases and 5 bases, with 11 bases remaining between them. CDR3 length: 13 residues. The CDR3 DNA follows: TGTGCCAGCAGCTTTGGGTTCCGGGACGAGCAGTACTTC. Encoded protein: CASSFGFRDEQYF.